This is a list of T cell receptor beta chains from one sample in a study of blood T cell repertoires in COVID-19. Clones were read by immunoSEQ multiplex PCR, and TCRdb kept only the in-frame ones, dropping some. The sample shows approximately 80,000 clones, 81% of them seen only once. Specimen: peripheral blood. The receptors derive from a man older than 75 with acute or convalescent COVID-19. Each CDR3 is given with its conserved first and last residue. A D gene is named only where the DNA matches it firmly. Clone size, where shown, is once, few, many, or a class for clones that have expanded.

TGTGCCAGCAGTTGGGCAGTCAATCAGCCCCAGCATTTT | CASSWAVNQPQHF | TRBJ1-5 | - | TRBV28 | -
TGTGCCAGCAGCTTACCTAGCGGGGGGAGGGAGCAGTACTTC | CASSLPSGGREQYF | TRBJ2-7 | TRBD2 | TRBV7-2 | -
TGTGCCAGCTCACCACCCGGGACAGGAGGGAACACTGAAGCTTTCTTT | CASSPPGTGGNTEAFF | TRBJ1-1 | TRBD1 | TRBV18 | -
TGTGCCAGCAGTTATGGGGACAGGAGCTATGGCTACACCTTC | CASSYGDRSYGYTF | TRBJ1-2 | TRBD1 | TRBV6-5 | -
TGTGCCAGCAGCCAGGACAGGGCTAGCAATCAGCCCCAGCATTTT | CASSQDRASNQPQHF | TRBJ1-5 | TRBD1 | TRBV4-2 | -
TGTGCCAGCAGTTTAGGGGGGGCAGGCCAGCCCCAGCATTTT | CASSLGGAGQPQHF | TRBJ1-5 | - | TRBV27 | -
TGTGCCAGCAGCTCAGGCCCCGGGACTAGCGACACCGGGGAGCTGTTTTTT | CASSSGPGTSDTGELFF | TRBJ2-2 | TRBD2 | TRBV7-3 | -
TGTGCCAGCTCACTAAGTCTCCAGGGGAACGCTGAAGCTTTCTTT | CASSLSLQGNAEAFF | TRBJ1-1 | - | TRBV18 | -
TGCGCCAGCAGCCCCGTACCATCGACAGTGTCCGGGGAGCTGTTTTTT | CASSPVPSTVSGELFF | TRBJ2-2 | - | TRBV5-1 | -
TGTGCCAGCAGCTTAGATGGGCAGGGGCGGGCCGGGGAGCTGTTTTTT | CASSLDGQGRAGELFF | TRBJ2-2 | - | TRBV11-3 | -
TGTGCCAGCAGCTTAGGACAGGGGGGGGAAAAACTGTTTTTT | CASSLGQGGEKLFF | TRBJ1-4 | TRBD1 | TRBV7-2 | few
TGTGCCAGCAGTCCTGGACAGGGGGGCACTGAAGCTTTCTTT | CASSPGQGGTEAFF | TRBJ1-1 | TRBD1 | TRBV27 | -
TGTGCCAGCAGCCACCCGGACACCTACGAGCAGTACTTC | CASSHPDTYEQYF | TRBJ2-7 | - | TRBV3-1/TRBV3-2 | -
TGTGCCAGTAGTATTACCTGGGGGGAGTACACTGAAGCTTTCTTT | CASSITWGEYTEAFF | TRBJ1-1 | - | TRBV19 | -
TGTGCCAGCTCACCACTTGAGGAACGGGGGGAGCAGTACTTC | CASSPLEERGEQYF | TRBJ2-7 | - | TRBV18 | -
TGCGCCAGCAGCCAAGATGGTACGCCCGGGAATGAAAAACTGTTTTTT | CASSQDGTPGNEKLFF | TRBJ1-4 | - | TRBV4-1 | -
TGTGCCACCAGGAACTACTTGGCGTCCTACGAGCAGTACTTC | CATRNYLASYEQYF | TRBJ2-7 | - | TRBV15 | -
TGTGCCAGAAGCCCGGGGCGGGAGGGTTACAATGAGCAGTTCTTC | CARSPGREGYNEQFF | TRBJ2-1 | TRBD2 | TRBV5-3 | -
TGTGCCAGCAGCTTACCGGGACAGGGGGCCGGGGAGCTGTTTTTT | CASSLPGQGAGELFF | TRBJ2-2 | TRBD1 | TRBV6-6 | once
TGTGCCAGCAGTGAATGGGGGGACAGTTATCAGCCCCAGCATTTT | CASSEWGDSYQPQHF | TRBJ1-5 | TRBD1 | TRBV25-1 | -
TGCGCCAGCAGCTTGGGGGACACGAATACGCAGTATTTT | CASSLGDTNTQYF | TRBJ2-3 | - | TRBV5-1 | once
TGCGCCAGCAGCATGGACAGGGCTCAATTCTACGAGCAGTACTTC | CASSMDRAQFYEQYF | TRBJ2-7 | TRBD1 | TRBV4-1 | -
TGTGCCAGCAGCTTAGGCCAGGGGGATAGCTCCTACGAGCAGTACTTC | CASSLGQGDSSYEQYF | TRBJ2-7 | TRBD1 | TRBV7-2 | once
TGTGCCAGCAGTTACGGGAAGGGGGCTGGGTCACCCCTCCACTTT | CASSYGKGAGSPLHF | TRBJ1-6 | TRBD1 | TRBV6-5 | -
TGTGCCAGCAGTGGGCCTCCCGCCTATAATTCACCCCTCCACTTT | CASSGPPAYNSPLHF | TRBJ1-6 | - | TRBV28 | few
TGCGCCAGCAGCTTGTCCCGGGCCTACGAGCAGTACTTC | CASSLSRAYEQYF | TRBJ2-7 | - | TRBV5-1 | many
TGCGCCAGCAGCTTGGAAGGGGCAGATACGCAGTATTTT | CASSLEGADTQYF | TRBJ2-3 | - | TRBV5-1 | -
TGTGCCAGCAGCTCTGGGACAGCCCACTATGGCTACACCTTC | CASSSGTAHYGYTF | TRBJ1-2 | TRBD1 | TRBV28 | -
TGTGCCAGCAGCTTAGAGGGTAGCGGGAGTTCCGAGCAGTACTTC | CASSLEGSGSSEQYF | TRBJ2-7 | TRBD2 | TRBV7-6 | -
TGTGCCAGCTCACCAAGGGACACTTTCTACAATGAGCAGTTCTTC | CASSPRDTFYNEQFF | TRBJ2-1 | - | TRBV18 | -
TGTGCCAGCAGCTTAAGTAGCGGGGCTGACGAGCAGTACTTC | CASSLSSGADEQYF | TRBJ2-7 | TRBD2 | TRBV11-3 | -
TGTGCCAGCAGCCAAACAGGAGCAACTAATGAAAAACTGTTTTTT | CASSQTGATNEKLFF | TRBJ1-4 | - | TRBV28 | -
TGTGCCAGCAGCGTGGGGGGGTATAATTCACCCCTCCACTTT | CASSVGGYNSPLHF | TRBJ1-6 | - | TRBV9 | -
TGCAGCGTGCCAAAAGGGACTAGCGGGCAATGGGGCCTCTACAATGAGCAGTTCTTC | CSVPKGTSGQWGLYNEQFF | TRBJ2-1 | TRBD2 | TRBV29-1 | -
TGTGCCAGCAGCCAAGGTCGGACAGGCCGAGGAGCTTTCTTT | CASSQGRTGRGAFF | TRBJ1-1 | TRBD1 | TRBV14 | once
TGTGCCAGCACCGACGGAGCAATCTTTTCACCCCTCCACTTT | CASTDGAIFSPLHF | TRBJ1-6 | - | TRBV28 | few
TGTGCCAGCAGCCCTCTCCGTTCGGGTGGAAACACCATATATTTT | CASSPLRSGGNTIYF | TRBJ1-3 | - | TRBV5-8 | -
TGTGCCAGCAGCCTACAGGGGGCAGATGAAGCTTTCTTT | CASSLQGADEAFF | TRBJ1-1 | TRBD1 | TRBV28 | once
TGCAGCGCCGAGGGTGGCCCCTTCTTCTCCTACGAGCAGTACTTC | CSAEGGPFFSYEQYF | TRBJ2-7 | - | TRBV29-1 | -
TGTGCCAGCTCAATGGTAATAGCGGCCACCGGGGAGCTGTTTTTT | CASSMVIAATGELFF | TRBJ2-2 | - | TRBV18 | once
TGCGCCAGCAGCTTAGGGACAGGTCCTCAGTACTTC | CASSLGTGPQYF | TRBJ2-7 | TRBD1 | TRBV5-1 | -
TGTGCCAGCAGTAGATACAGGGGGAATCAGCCCCAGCATTTT | CASSRYRGNQPQHF | TRBJ1-5 | TRBD1 | TRBV27 | -
TGCGCCAGCAGCTTGGTGGAGGGGTTCAATTCGTGGTATGGCTACACCTTC | CASSLVEGFNSWYGYTF | TRBJ1-2 | - | TRBV5-1 | -
TGCAGCGTTGAGGGCGGGAGGGGGAACAATGAGCAGTTCTTC | CSVEGGRGNNEQFF | TRBJ2-1 | TRBD2 | TRBV29-1 | -
TGTGCCAGCAGAGGTTCGGGGGCTGGAAACACCATATATTTT | CASRGSGAGNTIYF | TRBJ1-3 | - | TRBV2 | -
TGTGCCAGCAGCTTAGGACAGTTCTATGGCTACACCTTC | CASSLGQFYGYTF | TRBJ1-2 | - | TRBV7-2 | -
TGTGCCAGCAGCGACCCACGGGGAAGAAACTATGGCTACACCTTC | CASSDPRGRNYGYTF | TRBJ1-2 | - | TRBV28 | once
TGTGCCAGCACCAACCCGGGACAGGGATACACTGAAGCTTTCTTT | CASTNPGQGYTEAFF | TRBJ1-1 | TRBD1 | TRBV28 | -